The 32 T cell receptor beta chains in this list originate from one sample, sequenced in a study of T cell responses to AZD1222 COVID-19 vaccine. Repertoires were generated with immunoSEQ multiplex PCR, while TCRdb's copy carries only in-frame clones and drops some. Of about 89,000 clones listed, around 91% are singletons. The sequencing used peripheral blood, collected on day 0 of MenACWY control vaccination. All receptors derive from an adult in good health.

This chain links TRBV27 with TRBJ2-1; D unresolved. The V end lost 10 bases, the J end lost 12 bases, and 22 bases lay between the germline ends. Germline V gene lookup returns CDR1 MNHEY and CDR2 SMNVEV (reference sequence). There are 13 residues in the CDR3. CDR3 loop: CATRPLTFPGQFF. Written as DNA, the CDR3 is TGTGCCACCCGCCCTCTCACTTTCCCTGGGCAGTTCTTC.

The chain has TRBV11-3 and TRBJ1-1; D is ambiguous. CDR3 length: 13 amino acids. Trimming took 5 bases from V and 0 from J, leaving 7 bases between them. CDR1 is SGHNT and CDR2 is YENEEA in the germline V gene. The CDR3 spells CASSPQMNTEAFF. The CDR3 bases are TGTGCCAGCAGCCCACAGATGAACACTGAAGCTTTCTTT. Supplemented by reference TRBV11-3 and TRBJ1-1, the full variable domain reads EAGVVQSPRYKIIEKKQPVAFWCNPISGHNTLYWYLQNLGQGPELLIRYENEEAVDDSQLPKDRFSAERLKGVDSTLKIQPAELGDSAVYLCASSPQMNTEAFFGQGTRLTVV.

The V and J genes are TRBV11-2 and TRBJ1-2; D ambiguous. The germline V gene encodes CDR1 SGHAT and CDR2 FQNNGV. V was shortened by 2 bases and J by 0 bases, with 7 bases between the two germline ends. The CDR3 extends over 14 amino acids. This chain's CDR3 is CASSLSAANYGYTF. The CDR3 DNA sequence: TGTGCCAGCAGCTTATCGGCAGCTAACTATGGCTACACCTTC.

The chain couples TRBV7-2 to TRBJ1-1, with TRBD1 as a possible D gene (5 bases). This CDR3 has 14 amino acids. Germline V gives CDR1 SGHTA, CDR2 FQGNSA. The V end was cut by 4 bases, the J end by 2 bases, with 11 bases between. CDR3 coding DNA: TGTGCCAGCAGCTCTCAGGGAGCAAACACTGAAGCTTTCTTT. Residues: CASSSQGANTEAFF. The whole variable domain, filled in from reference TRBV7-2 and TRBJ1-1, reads GAGVSQSPSNKVTEKGKDVELRCDPISGHTALYWYRQSLGQGLEFLIYFQGNSAPDKSGLPSDRFSAERTGGSVSTLTIQRTQQEDSAVYLCASSSQGANTEAFFGQGTRLTVV.

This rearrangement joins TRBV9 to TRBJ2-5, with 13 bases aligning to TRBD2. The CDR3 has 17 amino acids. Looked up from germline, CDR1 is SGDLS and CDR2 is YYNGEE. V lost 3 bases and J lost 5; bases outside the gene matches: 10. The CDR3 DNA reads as TGTGCCAGCAGCGAGGGGTGGGGACTAGCGGGATTCGAGACCCAGTACTTC. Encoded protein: CASSEGWGLAGFETQYF. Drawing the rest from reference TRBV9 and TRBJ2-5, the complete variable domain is DSGVTQTPKHLITATGQRVTLRCSPRSGDLSVYWYQQSLDQGLQFLIQYYNGEERAKGNILERFSAQQFPDLHSELNLSSLELGDSALYFCASSEGWGLAGFETQYFGPGTRLLVL.

CDR3 nucleotides: TGTGCCACCAGTAATGCGGGCTTGGGTGAGCAGTTCTTC. Translated: CATSNAGLGEQFF. The V call is TRBV24-1, the J call TRBJ2-1; D is possibly TRBD2 (5 bases). This CDR3 is 13 amino acids long. Per germline, CDR1 KGHDR and CDR2 SFDVKD. The V end was cut by 6 bases, the J end by 9 bases, with 14 bases between.

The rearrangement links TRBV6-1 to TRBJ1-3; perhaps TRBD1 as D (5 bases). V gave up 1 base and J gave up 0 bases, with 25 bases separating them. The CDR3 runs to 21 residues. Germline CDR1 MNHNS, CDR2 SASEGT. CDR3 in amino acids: CASSEVPAAPGTVNSGNTIYF. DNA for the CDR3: TGTGCCAGCAGTGAAGTTCCGGCGGCCCCAGGGACGGTTAACTCTGGAAACACCATATATTTT.

The CDR3 DNA follows: TGTGCCAGCAGCTTTGGGGAGGAAAACATTCAGTACTTC. This gives the protein CASSFGEENIQYF. This chain uses TRBV11-2 with TRBJ2-4; the D gene is possibly TRBD2 (6 bases). Germline V gives CDR1 SGHAT, CDR2 FQNNGV. The CDR3 loop spans 13 amino acids. Trimming pared 3 bases from V and 5 bases from J, leaving 8 bases between.

The CDR3 sequence is CASSLALRTGGVNGYTF. The DNA of the CDR3 is TGTGCCAGCAGCTTGGCCCTCCGGACAGGGGGCGTCAATGGCTACACCTTC. V usage is TRBV5-6 and J usage is TRBJ1-2; 11 bases match TRBD1. V lost 0 bases, J lost 6 bases, and 10 bases stayed unmatched. This CDR3 has 17 amino acids. The germline gives CDR1 SGHDT, CDR2 YYEEEE.

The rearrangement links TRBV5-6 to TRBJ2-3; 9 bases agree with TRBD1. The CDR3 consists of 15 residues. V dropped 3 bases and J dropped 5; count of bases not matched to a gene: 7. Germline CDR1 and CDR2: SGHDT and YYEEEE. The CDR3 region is CASSSGTGSRDTQYF. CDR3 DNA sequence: TGTGCCAGCAGCTCCGGGACAGGGTCAAGAGATACGCAGTATTTT.

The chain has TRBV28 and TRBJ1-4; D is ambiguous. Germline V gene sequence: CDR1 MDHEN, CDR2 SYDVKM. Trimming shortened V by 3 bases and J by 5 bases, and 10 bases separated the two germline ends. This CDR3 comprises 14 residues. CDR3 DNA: TGTGCCAGCAGTTTGGTCGAGGTGAATGAAAAACTGTTTTTT. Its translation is CASSLVEVNEKLFF.

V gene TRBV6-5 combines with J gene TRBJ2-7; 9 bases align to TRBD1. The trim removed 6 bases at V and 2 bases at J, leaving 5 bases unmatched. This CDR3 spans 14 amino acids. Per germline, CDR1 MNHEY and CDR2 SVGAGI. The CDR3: CASRTGQGPYEQYF. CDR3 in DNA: TGTGCCAGCAGGACGGGACAGGGTCCCTACGAGCAGTACTTC.

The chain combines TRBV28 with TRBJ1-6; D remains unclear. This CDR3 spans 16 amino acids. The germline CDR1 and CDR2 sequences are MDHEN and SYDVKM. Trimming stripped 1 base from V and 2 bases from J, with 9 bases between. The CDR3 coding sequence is TGTGCCAGCAGTTTATCCGGCGGGACCTATAATTCACCCCTCCACTTT. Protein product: CASSLSGGTYNSPLHF.

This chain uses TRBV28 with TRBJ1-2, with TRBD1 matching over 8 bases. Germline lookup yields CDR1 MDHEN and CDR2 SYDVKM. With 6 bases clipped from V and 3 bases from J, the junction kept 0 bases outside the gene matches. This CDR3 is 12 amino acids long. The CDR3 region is CASRDRDYGYTF. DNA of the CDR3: TGTGCCAGCAGGGACAGGGACTATGGCTACACCTTC.

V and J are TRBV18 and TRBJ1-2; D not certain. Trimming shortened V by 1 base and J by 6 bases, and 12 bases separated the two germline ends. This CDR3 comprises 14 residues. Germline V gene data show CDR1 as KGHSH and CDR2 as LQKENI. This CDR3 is CASSPQEGMDGYTF. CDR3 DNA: TGTGCCAGCTCACCACAGGAGGGTATGGATGGCTACACCTTC. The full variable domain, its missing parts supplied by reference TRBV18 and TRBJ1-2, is NAGVMQNPRHLVRRRGQEARLRCSPMKGHSHVYWYRQLPEEGLKFMVYLQKENIIDESGMPKERFSAEFPKEGPSILRIQQVVRGDSAAYFCASSPQEGMDGYTFGSGTRLTVV.

The CDR3 loop reads CATQTLAGGHQFF. CDR3 nucleotide sequence: TGTGCCACGCAAACCCTAGCGGGGGGACATCAGTTCTTC. The chain combines TRBV7-8 with TRBJ2-1; 11 bases line up with TRBD2. V lost 10 bases, J lost 13 bases, and 12 bases stayed unmatched. The CDR3 totals 13 residues. Per germline, CDR1 SGHVS and CDR2 FQNEAQ.

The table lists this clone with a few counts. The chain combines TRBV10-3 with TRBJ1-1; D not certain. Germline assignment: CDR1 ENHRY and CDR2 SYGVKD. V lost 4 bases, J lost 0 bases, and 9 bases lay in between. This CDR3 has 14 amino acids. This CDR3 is CAISVDRMNTEAFF. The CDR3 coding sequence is TGTGCCATCAGTGTTGACCGGATGAACACTGAAGCTTTCTTT.

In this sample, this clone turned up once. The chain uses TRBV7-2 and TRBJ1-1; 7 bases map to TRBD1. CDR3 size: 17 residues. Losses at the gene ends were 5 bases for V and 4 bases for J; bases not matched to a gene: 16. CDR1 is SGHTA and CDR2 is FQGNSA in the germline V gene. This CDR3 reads CASSLKGAGGEGTEAFF. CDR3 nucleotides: TGTGCCAGCAGCCTTAAAGGGGCAGGGGGTGAAGGCACTGAAGCTTTCTTT.

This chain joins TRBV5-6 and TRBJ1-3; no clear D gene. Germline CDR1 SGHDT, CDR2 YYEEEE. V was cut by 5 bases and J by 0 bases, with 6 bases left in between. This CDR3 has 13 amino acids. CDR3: CASRWGSGNTIYF. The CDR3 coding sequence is TGTGCCAGCAGATGGGGCTCTGGAAACACCATATATTTT.

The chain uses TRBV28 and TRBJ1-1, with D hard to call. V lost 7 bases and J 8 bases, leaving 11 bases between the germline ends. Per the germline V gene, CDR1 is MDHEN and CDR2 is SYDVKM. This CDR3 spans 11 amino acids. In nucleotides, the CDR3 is TGTGCCAGCATAAATTTCAGAGAAGCTTTCTTT. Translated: CASINFREAFF.

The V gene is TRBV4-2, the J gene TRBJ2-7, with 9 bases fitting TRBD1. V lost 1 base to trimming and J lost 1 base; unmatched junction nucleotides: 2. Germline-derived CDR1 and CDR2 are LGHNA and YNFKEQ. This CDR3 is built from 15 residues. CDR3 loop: CASSQGDRASYEQYF. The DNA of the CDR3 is TGTGCCAGCAGCCAAGGGGACAGGGCTTCCTACGAGCAGTACTTC.

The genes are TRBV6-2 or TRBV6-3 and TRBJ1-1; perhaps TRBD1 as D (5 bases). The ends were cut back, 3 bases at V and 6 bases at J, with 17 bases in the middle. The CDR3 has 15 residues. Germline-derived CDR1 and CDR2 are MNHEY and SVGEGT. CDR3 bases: TGTGCCAGCAGTTATCACACAGGTCTGGGGGCTGAAGCTTTCTTT. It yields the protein CASSYHTGLGAEAFF.

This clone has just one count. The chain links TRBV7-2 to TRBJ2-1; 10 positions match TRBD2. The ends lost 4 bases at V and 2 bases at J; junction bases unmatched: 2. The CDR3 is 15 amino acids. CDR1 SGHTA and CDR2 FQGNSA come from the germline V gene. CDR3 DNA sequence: TGTGCCAGCAGCTCAAGCGGGGGGGCCTACAATGAGCAGTTCTTC. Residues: CASSSSGGAYNEQFF.

CDR3: CATSRNTEAFF. The CDR3 DNA sequence: TGTGCCACCAGCAGGAACACTGAAGCTTTCTTT. The chain has TRBV15 and TRBJ1-1; D call uncertain. The CDR3 consists of 11 residues. V was trimmed by 3 bases and J by 1 base, leaving 0 bases between them. From germline, CDR1 is LNHNV and CDR2 YYDKDF (reference sequence).

The CDR3 coding sequence is TGTGCCAGCGGGTGGGGAGGGGATTCGAACACTGAAGCTTTCTTT. Residues: CASGWGGDSNTEAFF. J is TRBJ1-1 and V is TRBV9; TRBD1 is a possible D gene (5 bases). The length of the CDR3 is 15 residues. V was trimmed by 7 bases and J by 1 base, leaving 17 bases between them. Germline CDR1 is SGDLS and CDR2 is YYNGEE.

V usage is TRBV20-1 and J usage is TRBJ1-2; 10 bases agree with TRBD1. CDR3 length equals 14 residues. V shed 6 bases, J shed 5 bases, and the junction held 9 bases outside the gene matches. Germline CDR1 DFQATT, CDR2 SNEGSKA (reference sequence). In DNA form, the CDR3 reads TGCAGTGCCAGTGAAGGGACAGGGGAGTATGGCTACACCTTC. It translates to CSASEGTGEYGYTF.

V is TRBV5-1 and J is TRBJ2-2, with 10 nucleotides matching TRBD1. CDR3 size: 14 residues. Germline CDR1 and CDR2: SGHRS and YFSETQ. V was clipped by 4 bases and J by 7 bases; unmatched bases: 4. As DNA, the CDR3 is TGCGCCAGCAGCCTCGGGACAGGGGTCGGGGAGCTGTTTTTT. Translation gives CASSLGTGVGELFF.

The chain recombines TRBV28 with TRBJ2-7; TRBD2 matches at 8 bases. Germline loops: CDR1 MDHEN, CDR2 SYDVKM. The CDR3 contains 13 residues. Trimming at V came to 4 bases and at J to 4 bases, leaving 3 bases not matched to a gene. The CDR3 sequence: CASSSGGRYEQYF. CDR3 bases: TGTGCCAGCAGTTCTGGCGGGAGGTACGAGCAGTACTTC.

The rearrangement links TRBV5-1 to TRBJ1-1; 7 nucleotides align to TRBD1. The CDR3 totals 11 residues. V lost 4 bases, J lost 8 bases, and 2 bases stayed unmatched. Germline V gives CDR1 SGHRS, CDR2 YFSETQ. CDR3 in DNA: TGCGCCAGCAGCACGGACAGGGAAGCTTTCTTT. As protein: CASSTDREAFF.

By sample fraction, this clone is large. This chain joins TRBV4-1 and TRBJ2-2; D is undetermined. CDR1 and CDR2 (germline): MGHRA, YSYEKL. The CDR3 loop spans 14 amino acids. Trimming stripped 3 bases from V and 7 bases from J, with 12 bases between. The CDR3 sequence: CASSQWLGFGELFF. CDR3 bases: TGCGCCAGCAGCCAGTGGTTAGGGTTCGGGGAGCTGTTTTTT.

CDR3 DNA: TGTGCCAGCAGCTGGATCAGTGAGGCTCCTTCCTACGAGCAGTACTTC. Translating gives CASSWISEAPSYEQYF. The chain links TRBV5-6 to TRBJ2-7, with unresolved D. The CDR3 loop spans 16 amino acids. Germline V gene data show CDR1 as SGHDT and CDR2 as YYEEEE. V was shortened by 3 bases and J by 1 base, with 17 bases between the two germline ends.

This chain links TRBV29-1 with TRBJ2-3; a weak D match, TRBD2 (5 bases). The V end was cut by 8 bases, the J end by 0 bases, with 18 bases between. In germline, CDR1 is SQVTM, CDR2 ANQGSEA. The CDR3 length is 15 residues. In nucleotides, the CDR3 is TGCAGCTCCTCCCCGGGGTGGAGTAGCACAGATACGCAGTATTTT. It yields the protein CSSSPGWSSTDTQYF.